The clone carrying this T cell receptor beta chain was seen a handful of times. Antigen: not known. Using immunoSEQ multiplex PCR, the repertoire was profiled, and TCRdb retains in-frame clones only, with some absent. The sample has 75,000 or so clones, approximately 85% seen once. This entry belongs to a study of OX40 agonist ivuxolimab in advanced cancers. Broader study findings: CD4+ and CD8+ blood T cells expanded clonally by week 6 at 0.1 to 3.0 mg/kg.

Germline CDR1 is LNHDA and CDR2 is SQIVND (reference sequence). This CDR3 region has 14 residues. The V end lost 2 bases, the J end lost 3 bases, and 10 bases lay between the germline ends. The V gene is TRBV19, the J gene TRBJ1-2; no reliable D call. The sample was CD4+ or CD8+ T cells sorted from blood, taken in a trial of the OX40 agonist ivuxolimab. This receptor was taken from an adult with an advanced solid tumor such as melanoma, head and neck, liver or kidney cancer. As DNA, the CDR3 is TGTGCCAGTAGTATACGGGATTTGGACTATGGCTACACCTTC. As protein: CASSIRDLDYGYTF.